These T cell receptor beta chains were read from a single sample in a study of T-cell reconstitution after alpha-beta-depleted transplantation in children. TCRdb processed the PCR reads anew with MiXCR; each CDR3 protein has one entry. In the table there are a few hundred thousand distinct CDR3 sequences, 16% of which are singletons. The sample consisted of PBMCs, mostly from graft donor cells, taken 360 days after TCRalphabeta/CD19-depleted stem cell transplant. The receptors were sampled from a boy in the first two years of life who had a stem cell transplant for Wiskott-Aldrich syndrome, so the T cells may come from the graft donor. The CDR3 runs from the conserved cysteine through the conserved F or W. A D gene is named only where the DNA matches it firmly. Some rows mark clone size as missing; the rest say once, few, many or name a class of expanded clone.

j_gene: TRBJ2-7; len: 20; d_gene: -; v_gene: TRBV11-1; abundance: -; CDR3aa: CASSDRDIRFDPLKSYEQYF; CDR3nt: TGTGCCAGCAGCGACCGGGACATCCGATTCGACCCGTTAAAATCCTACGAGCAGTACTTC
j_gene: TRBJ1-2; len: 18; d_gene: TRBD1; v_gene: TRBV12-3/TRBV12-4; abundance: few; CDR3aa: CASSFPWTGKGKGYGYTF; CDR3nt: TGTGCCAGCAGTTTCCCCTGGACAGGGAAGGGGAAGGGTTATGGCTACACCTTC
j_gene: TRBJ2-3; len: 17; d_gene: -; v_gene: TRBV4-1; abundance: -; CDR3aa: CASSQDRTILTPDTQYF; CDR3nt: TGCGCCAGCAGCCAAGATAGGACCATTCTGACCCCGGATACGCAGTATTTT
j_gene: TRBJ2-5; len: 14; d_gene: -; v_gene: TRBV12-3/TRBV12-4; abundance: -; CDR3aa: CASSYERYQETQYF; CDR3nt: TGTGCCAGCAGCTATGAGCGGTACCAAGAGACCCAGTACTTC
j_gene: TRBJ2-1; len: 16; d_gene: -; v_gene: TRBV12-3/TRBV12-4; abundance: -; CDR3aa: CASDGSGGGIYNEQFF; CDR3nt: TGTGCCAGCGACGGATCCGGGGGCGGAATCTACAATGAGCAGTTCTTC
j_gene: TRBJ2-7; len: 14; d_gene: -; v_gene: TRBV7-8; abundance: -; CDR3aa: CASSLRLVSYEQYF; CDR3nt: TGTGCCAGCAGCTTACGGCTAGTTTCCTACGAGCAGTACTTC
j_gene: TRBJ2-1; len: 19; d_gene: TRBD2; v_gene: TRBV29-1; abundance: few; CDR3aa: CSVEDSGTSGGVGYNEQFF; CDR3nt: TGCAGCGTTGAAGATTCCGGGACTAGCGGGGGGGTTGGGTACAATGAGCAGTTCTTC
j_gene: TRBJ2-1; len: 15; d_gene: -; v_gene: TRBV7-2; abundance: few; CDR3aa: CASSFPRKGPNEQFF; CDR3nt: TGTGCCAGCAGCTTCCCTAGAAAGGGTCCCAATGAGCAGTTCTTC
j_gene: TRBJ2-5; len: 9; d_gene: -; v_gene: TRBV20-1; abundance: -; CDR3aa: CSAKETQYF; CDR3nt: TGCAGTGCCAAAGAGACCCAGTACTTC
j_gene: TRBJ2-1; len: 17; d_gene: TRBD2; v_gene: TRBV7-2; abundance: few; CDR3aa: CASSHPRGGTFYNEQFF; CDR3nt: TGTGCCAGCAGCCACCCCCGCGGGGGGACCTTCTACAATGAGCAGTTCTTC
j_gene: TRBJ2-5; len: 17; d_gene: TRBD2; v_gene: TRBV5-6; abundance: -; CDR3aa: CASSLGPSGSKRETQYF; CDR3nt: TGTGCCAGCAGCTTGGGGCCTAGCGGGAGTAAGCGAGAGACCCAGTACTTC
j_gene: TRBJ1-3; len: 17; d_gene: -; v_gene: TRBV12-3/TRBV12-4; abundance: many; CDR3aa: CASSPILGLSSGNTIYF; CDR3nt: TGTGCCAGCAGCCCCATTCTGGGACTGAGCTCTGGAAACACCATATATTTT
j_gene: TRBJ2-3; len: 14; d_gene: -; v_gene: TRBV10-3; abundance: -; CDR3aa: CAISESGRADTQYF; CDR3nt: TGTGCCATCAGTGAATCGGGGCGGGCGGATACGCAGTATTTT
j_gene: TRBJ2-2; len: 11; d_gene: -; v_gene: TRBV30; abundance: few; CDR3aa: CAWNIGGELFF; CDR3nt: TGTGCCTGGAATATCGGCGGGGAGCTGTTTTTT
j_gene: TRBJ2-1; len: 14; d_gene: TRBD1; v_gene: TRBV19; abundance: -; CDR3aa: CASSTRGQGYEQFF; CDR3nt: TGTGCCAGTAGTACCCGGGGACAGGGGTATGAGCAGTTCTTC
j_gene: TRBJ2-1; len: 18; d_gene: -; v_gene: TRBV3-1; abundance: few; CDR3aa: CASSQETAPVIGYNEQFF; CDR3nt: TGTGCCAGCAGCCAAGAGACAGCCCCAGTTATAGGGTACAATGAGCAGTTCTTC
j_gene: TRBJ2-3; len: 14; d_gene: TRBD1; v_gene: TRBV10-3; abundance: few; CDR3aa: CAINSDRSTDTQYF; CDR3nt: TGTGCCATCAACTCGGACAGGAGCACAGATACGCAGTATTTT
j_gene: TRBJ1-1; len: 15; d_gene: -; v_gene: TRBV11-2; abundance: -; CDR3aa: CASSFIRISNTEAFF; CDR3nt: TGTGCCAGCAGCTTTATTAGGATCTCGAACACTGAAGCTTTCTTT
j_gene: TRBJ1-1; len: 15; d_gene: TRBD1; v_gene: TRBV5-1; abundance: -; CDR3aa: CASSPQTGANTEAFF; CDR3nt: TGCGCCAGCAGCCCCCAGACAGGGGCGAACACTGAAGCTTTCTTT
j_gene: TRBJ2-7; len: 14; d_gene: TRBD2; v_gene: TRBV6-1; abundance: few; CDR3aa: CASSTSGRRYEQYF; CDR3nt: TGTGCCAGCAGTACGAGCGGGAGAAGGTACGAGCAGTACTTC
j_gene: TRBJ2-3; len: 14; d_gene: TRBD1; v_gene: TRBV24-1; abundance: -; CDR3aa: CATSGDRSTDTQYF; CDR3nt: TGTGCCACAAGTGGGGACAGGAGCACAGATACGCAGTATTTT
j_gene: TRBJ2-7; len: 15; d_gene: -; v_gene: TRBV5-1; abundance: -; CDR3aa: CTSSLNPGQVSEQYF; CDR3nt: TGCACCAGCAGCCTAAACCCGGGCCAAGTGTCGGAGCAGTACTTC
j_gene: TRBJ2-5; len: 13; d_gene: TRBD1; v_gene: TRBV7-9; abundance: few; CDR3aa: CASTWTGRETQYF; CDR3nt: TGTGCCAGCACCTGGACAGGGAGGGAGACCCAGTACTTC
j_gene: TRBJ2-1; len: 17; d_gene: TRBD2; v_gene: TRBV6-1; abundance: -; CDR3aa: CASSKGLLAGAYNEQFF; CDR3nt: TGTGCCAGCAGTAAAGGCCTACTAGCGGGAGCCTACAATGAGCAGTTCTTC
j_gene: TRBJ1-1; len: 14; d_gene: -; v_gene: TRBV6-5; abundance: -; CDR3aa: CASSYSATNTEAFF; CDR3nt: TGTGCCAGCAGTTACTCGGCCACTAACACTGAAGCTTTCTTT
j_gene: TRBJ1-6; len: 15; d_gene: -; v_gene: TRBV20-1; abundance: few; CDR3aa: CSARDKGRGNSPLHF; CDR3nt: TGCAGTGCTAGAGATAAGGGCCGCGGTAATTCACCCCTCCACTTT
j_gene: TRBJ2-2; len: 18; d_gene: TRBD2; v_gene: TRBV5-1; abundance: once; CDR3aa: CASSFPLAGGPNTGELFF; CDR3nt: TGCGCCAGCAGCTTCCCTCTAGCGGGGGGCCCTAACACCGGGGAGCTGTTTTTT
j_gene: TRBJ1-1; len: 13; d_gene: -; v_gene: TRBV20-1; abundance: few; CDR3aa: CSARDALGGEAFF; CDR3nt: TGCAGTGCTAGGGACGCTCTGGGAGGGGAAGCTTTCTTT
j_gene: TRBJ2-1; len: 13; d_gene: -; v_gene: TRBV18; abundance: few; CDR3aa: CASSPRNGNEQFF; CDR3nt: TGTGCCAGCTCCCCTCGGAACGGCAATGAGCAGTTCTTC
j_gene: TRBJ1-2; len: 16; d_gene: -; v_gene: TRBV6-1; abundance: -; CDR3aa: CASSLEVGQGSYGYTF; CDR3nt: TGTGCCAGCAGTCTGGAAGTAGGGCAGGGAAGCTATGGCTACACCTTC
j_gene: TRBJ2-5; len: 17; d_gene: TRBD2; v_gene: TRBV7-2; abundance: few; CDR3aa: CASSLGGLAGDQETQYF; CDR3nt: TGTGCCAGCAGCTTGGGAGGACTAGCGGGAGACCAAGAGACCCAGTACTTC
j_gene: TRBJ2-1; len: 15; d_gene: -; v_gene: TRBV5-1; abundance: -; CDR3aa: CASSLAGPRFNEQFF; CDR3nt: TGCGCCAGCAGCTTGGCCGGGCCGAGGTTCAATGAGCAGTTCTTC
j_gene: TRBJ1-5; len: 14; d_gene: TRBD1; v_gene: TRBV3-1; abundance: -; CDR3aa: CASSHAGGHQPQHF; CDR3nt: TGTGCCAGCAGCCATGCAGGGGGCCATCAGCCCCAGCATTTT
j_gene: TRBJ2-2; len: 16; d_gene: -; v_gene: TRBV5-6; abundance: -; CDR3aa: CASSLDSWGNTGELFF; CDR3nt: TGTGCCAGCAGCTTAGACAGTTGGGGGAACACCGGGGAGCTGTTTTTT
j_gene: TRBJ2-1; len: 14; d_gene: -; v_gene: TRBV5-1; abundance: few; CDR3aa: CASSFLAGINEQFF; CDR3nt: TGCGCCAGCAGCTTCCTTGCAGGGATTAATGAGCAGTTCTTC
j_gene: TRBJ1-2; len: 16; d_gene: -; v_gene: TRBV9; abundance: few; CDR3aa: CASSVALVGQLDGYTF; CDR3nt: TGTGCCAGCAGCGTAGCCCTAGTAGGGCAGCTGGATGGCTACACCTTC
j_gene: TRBJ2-6; len: 15; d_gene: -; v_gene: TRBV12-3/TRBV12-4; abundance: few; CDR3aa: CASSYHLAGANVLTF; CDR3nt: TGTGCCAGCAGTTACCATTTAGCTGGGGCCAACGTCCTGACTTTC
j_gene: TRBJ2-1; len: 18; d_gene: -; v_gene: TRBV29-1; abundance: -; CDR3aa: CSVGRVQDRRGTYNEQFF; CDR3nt: TGCAGCGTTGGTCGCGTACAGGATCGAAGGGGGACCTACAATGAGCAGTTCTTC
j_gene: TRBJ2-3; len: 17; d_gene: TRBD2; v_gene: TRBV20-1; abundance: -; CDR3aa: CSARDPWAGGSTDTQYF; CDR3nt: TGCAGTGCTAGAGATCCTTGGGCGGGAGGAAGCACAGATACGCAGTATTTT
j_gene: TRBJ1-2; len: 14; d_gene: -; v_gene: TRBV6-5; abundance: many; CDR3aa: CASSSHGTGYGYTF; CDR3nt: TGTGCCAGCAGTTCCCATGGGACTGGCTATGGCTACACCTTC
j_gene: TRBJ2-7; len: 17; d_gene: -; v_gene: TRBV7-9; abundance: -; CDR3aa: CASSPPDRTGASYEQYF; CDR3nt: TGTGCCAGCAGCCCCCCTGACCGGACTGGGGCGAGCTACGAGCAGTACTTC
j_gene: TRBJ2-1; len: 12; d_gene: -; v_gene: TRBV20-1; abundance: few; CDR3aa: CSAEGAYNEQFF; CDR3nt: TGCAGTGCTGAGGGGGCCTACAATGAGCAGTTCTTC
j_gene: TRBJ1-2; len: 16; d_gene: -; v_gene: TRBV7-9; abundance: many; CDR3aa: CASSGDWKEVGYGYTF; CDR3nt: TGTGCCAGCAGCGGGGACTGGAAGGAAGTTGGGTATGGCTACACCTTC
j_gene: TRBJ2-6; len: 16; d_gene: -; v_gene: TRBV10-3; abundance: -; CDR3aa: CAISASSDSGANVLTF; CDR3nt: TGTGCCATCAGTGCCAGCTCCGACTCTGGGGCCAACGTCCTGACTTTC
j_gene: TRBJ2-1; len: 15; d_gene: -; v_gene: TRBV5-1; abundance: few; CDR3aa: CASSLAGGGKVGQFF; CDR3nt: TGCGCCAGCAGCTTGGCCGGAGGAGGGAAGGTCGGGCAGTTCTTC
j_gene: TRBJ2-5; len: 13; d_gene: -; v_gene: TRBV12-3/TRBV12-4; abundance: many; CDR3aa: CASSLKVSGTQYF; CDR3nt: TGTGCCAGCAGTTTAAAGGTCTCCGGGACCCAGTACTTC
j_gene: TRBJ2-3; len: 17; d_gene: TRBD2; v_gene: TRBV5-1; abundance: many; CDR3aa: CASSLMWTGRGTDTQYF; CDR3nt: TGCGCCAGCAGCTTGATGTGGACGGGGAGGGGCACAGATACGCAGTATTTT
j_gene: TRBJ2-1; len: 14; d_gene: -; v_gene: TRBV21-1; abundance: -; CDR3aa: CASIGTTSYNEQFF; CDR3nt: TGTGCCAGCATCGGGACTACCTCCTACAATGAGCAGTTCTTC
j_gene: TRBJ2-7; len: 15; d_gene: TRBD1; v_gene: TRBV6-2/TRBV6-3; abundance: -; CDR3aa: CASSWDRQGNYEQYF; CDR3nt: TGTGCCAGCAGTTGGGACCGACAGGGAAACTACGAGCAGTACTTC
j_gene: TRBJ2-5; len: 19; d_gene: -; v_gene: TRBV5-1; abundance: -; CDR3aa: CASSAPQGGFGGTKETQYF; CDR3nt: TGCGCCAGCAGCGCTCCCCAGGGGGGGTTTGGAGGAACTAAAGAGACCCAGTACTTC
j_gene: TRBJ2-7; len: 13; d_gene: -; v_gene: TRBV7-9; abundance: -; CDR3aa: CASSFWGEYEQYF; CDR3nt: TGTGCCAGCAGCTTTTGGGGGGAGTACGAGCAGTACTTC
j_gene: TRBJ2-1; len: 12; d_gene: -; v_gene: TRBV2; abundance: -; CDR3aa: CASSEDYNEQFF; CDR3nt: TGTGCCAGCAGCGAGGATTACAATGAGCAGTTCTTC
j_gene: TRBJ2-3; len: 13; d_gene: -; v_gene: TRBV20-1; abundance: once; CDR3aa: CSARDQKTDTQYF; CDR3nt: TGCAGTGCTAGAGATCAAAAGACAGATACGCAGTATTTT
j_gene: TRBJ2-4; len: 16; d_gene: -; v_gene: TRBV9; abundance: -; CDR3aa: CASSQGQTGAKNIQYF; CDR3nt: TGTGCCAGCAGCCAAGGACAAACTGGAGCCAAAAACATTCAGTACTTC
j_gene: TRBJ2-1; len: 14; d_gene: TRBD2; v_gene: TRBV6-2/TRBV6-3; abundance: few; CDR3aa: CASRNQLAGAEQFF; CDR3nt: TGTGCCAGCAGGAACCAACTAGCGGGGGCTGAGCAGTTCTTC